Listed below are T cell receptor beta chains from one sample, sequenced in a study of blood T cell repertoires in COVID-19. Profiled with immunoSEQ multiplex PCR; TCRdb holds only in-frame clones, not every one. There are about 69,000 clones in the sample; 60% to 80% occur only once, and 47% lies in the top ten. The sequencing input was peripheral blood. These receptor sequences come from a human donor in a cohort sampled during active COVID-19. Both conserved end residues are part of each CDR3. Each record gives: CDR3 protein, CDR3 DNA, J gene, D gene, clone size, V gene. The D gene is left open where the match is weak. Part of the rows lack a size; the others show once, few, many or a class for expanded clones.

CDR3: CASSLGGPETQYF
DNA: TGCGCCAGCAGCTTGGGGGGGCCCGAGACCCAGTACTTC
J: TRBJ2-5
D: .
size: .
V: TRBV5-1

CDR3: CASPGGDSGANVLTF
DNA: TGTGCCAGTCCCGGGGGGGACTCTGGGGCCAACGTCCTGACTTTC
J: TRBJ2-6
D: TRBD2
size: .
V: TRBV2

CDR3: CASSPHLLAGGSDTQYF
DNA: TGTGCCAGCAGCCCCCACCTACTAGCGGGTGGGTCAGATACGCAGTATTTT
J: TRBJ2-3
D: TRBD2
size: .
V: TRBV3-1/TRBV3-2

CDR3: CASSRIGGGGTDTQYF
DNA: TGTGCCAGCAGCCGGATAGGGGGCGGGGGCACAGATACGCAGTATTTT
J: TRBJ2-3
D: .
size: few
V: TRBV4-2

CDR3: CASSIDGYNEKLFF
DNA: TGTGCCAGCTCAATTGACGGGTATAATGAAAAACTGTTTTTT
J: TRBJ1-4
D: .
size: .
V: TRBV18

CDR3: CASSPHLYQHYEQYF
DNA: TGTGCCAGCAGCCCACATCTTTACCAACACTACGAGCAGTACTTC
J: TRBJ2-7
D: .
size: .
V: TRBV11-2

CDR3: CASSSFYRQLNTGELFF
DNA: TGTGCCAGCAGCTCTTTTTATCGACAGCTGAACACCGGGGAGCTGTTTTTT
J: TRBJ2-2
D: .
size: .
V: TRBV11-2

CDR3: CAWRLLVNTEAFF
DNA: TGTGCCTGGAGGTTACTTGTAAACACTGAAGCTTTCTTT
J: TRBJ1-1
D: .
size: .
V: TRBV30

CDR3: CASSPVVSSGRAHTGELFF
DNA: TGTGCCAGCAGTCCCGTCGTGTCTAGCGGGAGGGCTCACACCGGGGAGCTGTTTTTT
J: TRBJ2-2
D: TRBD2
size: .
V: TRBV27

CDR3: CASSPPGQGVMNTEAFF
DNA: TGCGCCAGCAGCCCCCCGGGACAGGGGGTCATGAACACTGAAGCTTTCTTT
J: TRBJ1-1
D: TRBD1
size: .
V: TRBV5-1

CDR3: CASTPGQGYTEAFF
DNA: TGTGCCAGCACCCCGGGGCAGGGGTACACTGAAGCTTTCTTT
J: TRBJ1-1
D: .
size: .
V: TRBV2

CDR3: CASRPFGQTGELFF
DNA: TGCGCCAGCAGACCTTTCGGACAGACCGGGGAGCTGTTTTTT
J: TRBJ2-2
D: .
size: .
V: TRBV4-1

CDR3: CATSDMAGALNEQFF
DNA: TGTGCCACCAGTGATATGGCGGGAGCGCTCAATGAGCAGTTCTTC
J: TRBJ2-1
D: TRBD2
size: .
V: TRBV24-1

CDR3: CASSQELGQLFF
DNA: TGTGCCAGCAGCCAAGAGTTGGGCCAGCTGTTTTTT
J: TRBJ2-2
D: .
size: once
V: TRBV3-1/TRBV3-2

CDR3: CASSAQDRSTDTQYF
DNA: TGTGCCAGCAGTGCACAGGATCGGAGCACAGATACGCAGTATTTT
J: TRBJ2-3
D: .
size: .
V: TRBV2

CDR3: CASSLDSTGSEQYF
DNA: TGCGCCAGCAGCTTGGACTCGACAGGGAGCGAGCAGTACTTC
J: TRBJ2-7
D: TRBD1
size: .
V: TRBV5-1

CDR3: CAISDPLAGPYNEQFF
DNA: TGTGCCATCAGTGATCCTCTAGCGGGACCGTACAATGAGCAGTTCTTC
J: TRBJ2-1
D: TRBD2
size: .
V: TRBV10-3

CDR3: CSASGLWTSGSWGNTDTQYF
DNA: TGCAGTGCTAGTGGACTATGGACTAGCGGGAGTTGGGGCAACACAGATACGCAGTATTTT
J: TRBJ2-3
D: TRBD2
size: medium-sized
V: TRBV20-1

CDR3: CATGVTKPGGTYEQYF
DNA: TGTGCCACCGGGGTGACCAAACCAGGGGGGACCTACGAGCAGTACTTC
J: TRBJ2-7
D: .
size: .
V: TRBV24-1

CDR3: CASSRSEEGRYLGYTF
DNA: TGTGCCAGCAGCAGATCAGAGGAGGGGAGGTACTTAGGCTACACCTTC
J: TRBJ1-2
D: .
size: .
V: TRBV28

CDR3: CASSYPSGKNYGYTF
DNA: TGTGCCAGCAGTTACCCCTCCGGGAAAAACTATGGCTACACCTTC
J: TRBJ1-2
D: .
size: .
V: TRBV6-6

CDR3: CATKRRQGGDEQFF
DNA: TGTGCCACCAAACGACGTCAGGGGGGAGATGAGCAGTTCTTC
J: TRBJ2-1
D: .
size: .
V: TRBV24-1

CDR3: CAMGRDRGNEQYF
DNA: TGTGCCATGGGCCGGGACAGGGGGAATGAGCAGTACTTC
J: TRBJ2-7
D: TRBD1
size: .
V: TRBV10-3